The present T cell receptor (beta chain) was sequenced within a study of Ad26.COV2.S vaccination and SARS-CoV-2 variants. Findings and caveats of the study: From the TCR breadth and depth analyses, total T cell responses may have been underestimated. A substantial breadth of spike-specific CD8+ and CD4+ T cell responses after vaccination has been reported. While placebo recipients had lower spike-specific TCR breadth, vaccine recipients had more. Vaccinated and placebo-treated recipients had similar non-spike TCR breadth.

This CDR3 region has 15 residues. After removal of 7 bases from V and 1 base from J, the junction contained 6 bases not matched to a gene. The germline V gene has CDR1 MNHEY and CDR2 SVGAGI. The assay was immunoSEQ multiplex PCR, and TCRdb's table has in-frame clones only and misses some. The top ten clones hold roughly half of a sample with some 39,000 clones, around 83% of them seen once. Concerning this clone: Its target is unknown.

The TCR sequence derives from a human donor who had recovered from COVID-19. Material: peripheral blood, obtained after recovery from COVID-19. The rearrangement uses TRBV6-5 and TRBJ1-5; TRBD1 matches 8 bases. The CDR3 bases are TGTGCCAGCATCATAGGACAGGGCAGCAATCAGCCCCAGCATTTT. Translated, it gives CASIIGQGSNQPQHF.